This T cell receptor (beta chain) was identified during a study of T cells expressing NK-cell markers. Study as a whole: The TCR beta repertoires were obtained from sorted CD3+CD56+NKG2C+, CD3+CD56+NKG2C- and CD3+CD56-NKG2C+ T cells.

Study observations and caveats: Roughly 1.0-8% of CD8+ T cells in several donors belonged to dominant NKG2C+ clonotypes.

Beta-chain TCR cDNA was generated via 5'RACE template switching with UMIs. TCRdb reprocessed the 5' RACE reads and keeps a single row for each CDR3 protein, giving no DNA. Its clone listing holds a few hundred thousand distinct CDR3 sequences. Germline lookup yields CDR1 SGHTA and CDR2 FQGTGA. The CDR3 is 17 residues long. A note on this clonotype: Its antigen is unidentified.

This receptor was obtained from a man aged 18 to 69 in good health. Sequencing used blood T cells: a sorted CD56 or NKG2C T cell subset, CD4+ or CD8+ T cells, or bulk PBMC T cells (not recorded which). J is TRBJ2-7 and V is TRBV7-3; the D call of TRBD2 rests on TCRdb alone, since no DNA is present to check it. This CDR3 is CASSSPRLAGNLYEQYF.